This passage covers 22 T cell receptor beta chains from one sample sequenced in a study of blood T cells in healthy people across ages. The second PCR ran roughly 6 to 11 cycles with a sample-barcoded 5' primer and J-beta primers. TCRdb independently ran MiXCR on the 5' RACE reads; one entry per CDR3 protein. The repertoire includes approximately 600,000 distinct CDR3 sequences, roughly 53% of them detected once, and 35% to 40% sits in the top ten. Input material: blood. These receptors were collected from a man aged 55 to 69 in good health.

The chain joins TRBV7-2 to TRBJ2-5; perhaps TRBD1 as D (5 bases). The assigned J gene may be wrong: the sequence end matches TRBJ2-7 better. Germline V CDR1 and CDR2: SGHTA, FQGNSA. The CDR3 covers 14 residues. This CDR3 is CASSLQRGPHEQYF. CDR3 sequence (DNA): TGTGCCAGCAGCTTACAAAGGGGCCCTCACGAGCAGTACTTC.

In this sample, this clonotype turned up many times. The chain recombines TRBV6-5 with TRBJ2-7; 7 positions agree with TRBD1. V was pared by 0 bases and J by 1 base, with 15 bases of the junction left unmatched. Per germline, CDR1 MNHEY and CDR2 SVGAGI. There are 19 residues in the CDR3. The CDR3 loop is CASSYSMSAGGSISYEQYF. In nucleotides, the CDR3 is TGTGCCAGCAGTTACTCGATGTCGGCAGGGGGATCTATTTCCTACGAGCAGTACTTC.

The chain is built from TRBV18 and TRBJ2-1; D remains unclear. The CDR3 is 16 residues long. The germline CDR1 and CDR2 sequences are KGHSH and LQKENI. Trimming cost V 4 bases and J 1 base, with 14 bases left between them. In nucleotides, the CDR3 is TGTGCCAGCTCACTCCCTGGGGTGAGGTCCTACAATGAGCAGTTCTTC. This encodes CASSLPGVRSYNEQFF. Filled out from reference TRBV18 and TRBJ2-1, the complete variable domain reads NAGVMQNPRHLVRRRGQEARLRCSPMKGHSHVYWYRQLPEEGLKFMVYLQKENIIDESGMPKERFSAEFPKEGPSILRIQQVVRGDSAAYFCASSLPGVRSYNEQFFGPGTRLTVL.

The V call is TRBV18, the J call TRBJ2-5, with unresolved D. This CDR3 region has 15 residues. The V end lost 1 base, the J end lost 0 bases, and 9 bases lay between the germline ends. Germline CDR1 and CDR2: KGHSH and LQKENI. CDR3 sequence reads: CASSPLSQDQETQYF. The CDR3 coding sequence is TGTGCCAGCTCACCACTCTCCCAGGACCAAGAGACCCAGTACTTC.

The V and J genes are TRBV5-1 and TRBJ2-5; TRBD1 might be the D (6 bases). V lost 1 base and J 0 bases, leaving 7 bases between the germline ends. This CDR3 is built from 14 residues. Germline V lookup: CDR1 SGHRS, CDR2 YFSETQ. Written as DNA, the CDR3 is TGCGCCAGCAGCTTGACAGGGAACCAAGAGACCCAGTACTTC. This gives the protein CASSLTGNQETQYF.

V and J are TRBV5-1 and TRBJ1-4, with TRBD1 matching over 12 bases. The CDR3 sequence is 21 residues long. Trimming removed 0 bases from V and 4 bases from J; junction bases left unmatched: 16. Germline V gives CDR1 SGHRS, CDR2 YFSETQ. CDR3 residues: CASSLDARLGTGGGGNEKLFF. The CDR3 region has the DNA TGCGCCAGCAGCTTGGATGCCCGCCTAGGGACAGGGGGCGGAGGTAATGAAAAACTGTTTTTT.

This clonotype was detected a few times. The V gene is TRBV6-5, the J gene TRBJ2-5; 8 nucleotides align to TRBD2. J gave up 4 bases and V 6 bases, and 10 bases lay outside the gene matches. This CDR3 contains 15 residues. Per germline, CDR1 MNHEY and CDR2 SVGAGI. As DNA, the CDR3 is TGTGCCAGCAGGCCGACTAGCGCTGGGGCAGAGACCCAGTACTTC. Translated, it gives CASRPTSAGAETQYF.

This chain uses TRBV6-1 with TRBJ1-5, with D tentatively TRBD1 (5 bases). The CDR3 extends over 15 amino acids. Germline CDR1 is MNHNS and CDR2 is SASEGT. V shed 4 bases and J shed 1 base, with 11 bases lying between them. The CDR3 reads CASSVDRRSNQPQHF. The CDR3 nucleotides are TGTGCCAGCAGTGTCGACAGACGGAGCAATCAGCCCCAGCATTTT.

The gene calls are TRBV15 and TRBJ1-2, with a possible D match to TRBD1 (5 bases). V was cut by 0 bases and J by 6 bases, with 11 bases left in between. Germline V gene lookup returns CDR1 LNHNV and CDR2 YYDKDF (reference sequence). The CDR3 has 14 residues. The CDR3 DNA sequence: TGTGCCACCAGCAGAGATTTGAGGGGAGATGGCTACACCTTC. Residues: CATSRDLRGDGYTF.

This clonotype was seen more than once but under ten times. The chain combines TRBV6-1 with TRBJ1-4, with no clear D. There are 14 residues in the CDR3. V dropped 5 bases and J dropped 7 bases, with 14 bases sitting between them. Per the germline V gene, CDR1 is MNHNS and CDR2 is SASEGT. CDR3 protein: CASSPDLGGEKLFF. The CDR3 DNA reads TGTGCCAGCAGTCCGGACCTTGGAGGTGAAAAACTGTTTTTT.

The V and J genes are TRBV6-4 and TRBJ2-1, with 10 bases lining up with TRBD2. Losses at the gene ends were 0 bases for V and 7 bases for J; bases not matched to a gene: 6. Germline V gene sequence: CDR1 MRHNA, CDR2 SNTAGT. The CDR3 runs 16 residues. CDR3 DNA sequence: TGTGCCAGCAGTGACTCGGGACTAGCGTTGCGAAATGAGCAGTTCTTC. Amino acid sequence: CASSDSGLALRNEQFF.

J is TRBJ2-5 and V is TRBV19, with a tentative D call TRBD1 (5 bases). The end of the DNA fits TRBJ2-7 better, so the J call may be wrong. Germline V gene data show CDR1 as LNHDA and CDR2 as SQIVND (reference sequence). This CDR3 has 13 residues. The CDR3 sequence: CASSIGGTYEQYF. As DNA, the CDR3 is TGTGCCAGTAGTATAGGGGGCACCTACGAGCAGTACTTC.

The CDR3 DNA follows: TGTGCCAGCAGCTTAGCAGGCCATCCGCCTCTCTATGGCTACACCTTC. It is translated as CASSLAGHPPLYGYTF. The chain has TRBV7-2 and TRBJ1-2; no firm D call. CDR1 is SGHTA and CDR2 is FQGNSA in the germline V gene. This CDR3 is built from 16 residues. V was shortened by 0 bases and J by 4 bases, with 15 bases between the two germline ends.

V is TRBV10-2 and J is TRBJ2-3; D gene unclear. Trimming took 8 bases from V and 5 from J, leaving 14 bases between them. This CDR3 contains 13 residues. CDR1 WSHSY and CDR2 SAAADI come from the germline V gene. The DNA for the CDR3 is TGCGCCAGCCGAGAATTCTTCGGAGATACGCAGTATTTT. The encoded protein is CASREFFGDTQYF.

V gene TRBV7-9 combines with J gene TRBJ1-2; possible D gene TRBD1, 6 bases. Germline values: CDR1 SEHNR, CDR2 FQNEAQ (reference sequence). V dropped 5 bases and J dropped 0 bases, with 7 bases sitting between them. This CDR3 spans 13 amino acids. CDR3 bases: TGTGCCAGCAGCGGACAGTCTAACTATGGCTACACCTTC. It codes for CASSGQSNYGYTF.

This chain joins TRBV9 and TRBJ2-2, with TRBD2 identical over 13 bases. Trimming took 4 bases from V and 2 from J; bases not matched to a gene: 5. In germline, CDR1 is SGDLS, CDR2 YYNGEE. There are 17 residues in the CDR3. The DNA of the CDR3 is TGTGCCAGCAGCCCCCGACTAGCGGGGGGAAACACCGGGGAGCTGTTTTTT. It specifies CASSPRLAGGNTGELFF.

In this sample, this clonotype turned up once. V gene TRBV11-2 combines with J gene TRBJ1-4; no definite D call. The V gene's germline CDR1 is SGHAT and CDR2 FQNNGV. Deletions cut 0 bases from V and 0 bases from J, with 11 bases between. The CDR3 spans 17 residues. CDR3 loop: CASSLEPARATNEKLFF. In DNA form, the CDR3 reads TGTGCCAGCAGCTTAGAGCCCGCTAGGGCAACTAATGAAAAACTGTTTTTT.

J is TRBJ2-3 and V is TRBV6-4, with TRBD2 matching 11 bases. V lost 5 bases, J lost 1 base, and 5 bases stayed unmatched. Germline-derived CDR1 and CDR2 are MRHNA and SNTAGT. This CDR3 has 16 amino acids. CDR3 region: CASSQQGLAGTDTQYF. CDR3 DNA: TGTGCCAGCAGTCAACAGGGACTAGCGGGCACAGATACGCAGTATTTT.

The sample holds a few counts of this clonotype. The chain carries TRBV6-1 and TRBJ2-7; 8 bases are shared with TRBD1. CDR3 length: 15 residues. V shed 7 bases, J shed 1 base, and the junction held 9 bases outside the gene matches. The germline V gene encodes CDR1 MNHNS and CDR2 SASEGT. In DNA, the CDR3 is TGTGCCAGCAACAACAGGGGGACGCAATCCTACGAGCAGTACTTC. Amino acid sequence: CASNNRGTQSYEQYF.

V and J are TRBV28 and TRBJ2-5; D gene ambiguous. This CDR3 has 15 residues. V dropped 8 bases and J dropped 2 bases, with 18 bases sitting between them. CDR1 is MDHEN, CDR2 SYDVKM, per germline. The CDR3 is CASEPGPGFQETQYF. The CDR3, as DNA: TGTGCCAGCGAGCCGGGCCCCGGGTTTCAAGAGACCCAGTACTTC.

The CDR3 DNA is TGTGCCAGCAGAACAAGCGGACAGGGCTCCTACGAGCAGTACTTC. This encodes CASRTSGQGSYEQYF. The rearrangement joins TRBV6-2 or TRBV6-3 to TRBJ2-7, with 8 positions matching TRBD1. The CDR3 is 15 amino acids. Germline CDR1 and CDR2: MNHEY and SVGEGT. The V gene end was trimmed by 6 bases and the J gene end by 0 bases; junction bases not matched to a gene: 7.

This clonotype appeared a few times. The chain couples TRBV20-1 to TRBJ2-4; 9 bases line up with TRBD1. The J call could be wrong; TRBJ2-7 is a better fit for the DNA end. The CDR3 consists of 13 residues. Looked up from germline, CDR1 is DFQATT and CDR2 is SNEGSKA (reference sequence). Written as DNA, the CDR3 is TGCAGTGCTAGTCGGGACAGGGACCGCGAGCAGTACTTC. Protein: CSASRDRDREQYF.